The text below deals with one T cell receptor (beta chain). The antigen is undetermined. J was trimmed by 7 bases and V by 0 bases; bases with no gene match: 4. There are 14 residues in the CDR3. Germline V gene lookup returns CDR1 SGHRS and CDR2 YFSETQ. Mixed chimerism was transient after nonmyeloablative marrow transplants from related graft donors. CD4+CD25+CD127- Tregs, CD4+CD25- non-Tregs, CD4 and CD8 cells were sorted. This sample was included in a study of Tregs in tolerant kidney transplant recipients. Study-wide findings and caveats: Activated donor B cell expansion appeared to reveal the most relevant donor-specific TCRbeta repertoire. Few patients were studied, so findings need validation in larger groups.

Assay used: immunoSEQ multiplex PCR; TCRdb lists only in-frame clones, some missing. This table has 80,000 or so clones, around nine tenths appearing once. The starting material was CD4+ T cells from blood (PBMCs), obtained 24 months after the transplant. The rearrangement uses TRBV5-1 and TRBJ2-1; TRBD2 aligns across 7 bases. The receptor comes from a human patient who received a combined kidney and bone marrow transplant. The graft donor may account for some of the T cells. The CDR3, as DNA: TGCGCCAGCAGCTTGGAACTCGGGAGGAATGAGCAGTTCTTC. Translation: CASSLELGRNEQFF.